This TCR beta chain stems from a study of blood T cells in healthy people across ages. The length of the CDR3 is 15 residues. Trimming at V came to 5 bases and at J to 3 bases, leaving 7 bases not matched to a gene. The germline CDR1 and CDR2 sequences are SGHAT and FQNNGV. Alongside a J-beta primer mix, a sample-barcoded 5' primer served in a second PCR lasting roughly 7 to 11 cycles. TCRdb analysed the 5' RACE reads with MiXCR anew, one entry per CDR3 protein. This table has under 950,000 distinct CDR3 sequences, approximately 22% appearing once. The chain uses TRBV11-2 and TRBJ2-5; 9 bases align to TRBD2. The sequence came from a man in his 70s in good health. What was sequenced was blood. CDR3 DNA: TGTGCCAGCAGCCACATAAGACTAGCGGAAGAGACCCAGTACTTC. Encoded protein: CASSHIRLAEETQYF.